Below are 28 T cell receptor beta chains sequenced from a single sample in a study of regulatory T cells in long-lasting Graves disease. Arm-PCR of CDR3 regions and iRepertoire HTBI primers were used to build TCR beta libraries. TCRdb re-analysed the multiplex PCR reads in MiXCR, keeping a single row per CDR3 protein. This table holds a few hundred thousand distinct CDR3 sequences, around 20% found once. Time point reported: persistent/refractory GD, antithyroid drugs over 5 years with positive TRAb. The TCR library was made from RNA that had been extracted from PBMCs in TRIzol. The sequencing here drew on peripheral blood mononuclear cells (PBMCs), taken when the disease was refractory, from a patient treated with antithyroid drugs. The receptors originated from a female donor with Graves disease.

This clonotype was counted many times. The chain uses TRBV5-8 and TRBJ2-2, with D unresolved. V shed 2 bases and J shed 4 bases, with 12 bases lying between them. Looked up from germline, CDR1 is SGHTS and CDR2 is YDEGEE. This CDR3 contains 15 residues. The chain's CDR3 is CASSFGRWGTGELFF. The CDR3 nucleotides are TGTGCCAGCAGCTTCGGCCGATGGGGCACCGGGGAGCTGTTTTTT.

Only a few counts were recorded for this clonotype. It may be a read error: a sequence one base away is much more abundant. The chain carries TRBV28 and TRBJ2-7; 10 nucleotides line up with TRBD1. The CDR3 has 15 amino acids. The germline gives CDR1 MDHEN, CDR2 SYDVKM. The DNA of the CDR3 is TGTGCCAACAGTCCCGGGACAGGGGCCCCCTACGAGCAGTACTTC. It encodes CANSPGTGAPYEQYF.

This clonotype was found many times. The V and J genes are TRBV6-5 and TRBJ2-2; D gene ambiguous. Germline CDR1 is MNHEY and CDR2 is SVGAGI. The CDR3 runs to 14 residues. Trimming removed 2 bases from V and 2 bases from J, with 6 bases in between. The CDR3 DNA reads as TGTGCCAGCAGTTACCTACACAACACCGGGGAGCTGTTTTTT. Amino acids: CASSYLHNTGELFF.

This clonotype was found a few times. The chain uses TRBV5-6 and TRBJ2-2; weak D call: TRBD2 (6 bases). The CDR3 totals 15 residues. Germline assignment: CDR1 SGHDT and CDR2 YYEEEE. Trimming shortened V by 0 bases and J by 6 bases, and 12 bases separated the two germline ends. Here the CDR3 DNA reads TGTGCCAGCAGCTTGGGCCCCAGGAGGGCCGGGGAGCTGTTTTTT. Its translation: CASSLGPRRAGELFF.

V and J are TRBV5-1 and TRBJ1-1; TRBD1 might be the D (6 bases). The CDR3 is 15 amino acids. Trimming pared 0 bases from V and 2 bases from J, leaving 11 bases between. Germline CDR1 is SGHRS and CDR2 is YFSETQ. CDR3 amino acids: CASSLARGPNTEAFF. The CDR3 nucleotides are TGCGCCAGCAGCTTGGCCAGGGGCCCCAACACTGAAGCTTTCTTT.

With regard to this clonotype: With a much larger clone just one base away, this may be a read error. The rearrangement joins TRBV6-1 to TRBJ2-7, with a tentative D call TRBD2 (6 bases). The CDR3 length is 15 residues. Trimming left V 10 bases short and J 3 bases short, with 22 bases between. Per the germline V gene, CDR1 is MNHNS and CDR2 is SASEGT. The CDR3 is CATQEAGTVLYEQYF. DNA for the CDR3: TGTGCCACCCAAGAGGCGGGGACGGTCCTCTACGAGCAGTACTTC.

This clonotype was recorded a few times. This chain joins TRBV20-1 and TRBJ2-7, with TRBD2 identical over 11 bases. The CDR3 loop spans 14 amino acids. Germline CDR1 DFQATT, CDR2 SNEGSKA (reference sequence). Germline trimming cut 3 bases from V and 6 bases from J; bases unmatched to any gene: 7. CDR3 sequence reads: CSARVTSGIGEQYF. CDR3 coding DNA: TGCAGTGCTAGGGTGACTAGCGGGATCGGCGAGCAGTACTTC.

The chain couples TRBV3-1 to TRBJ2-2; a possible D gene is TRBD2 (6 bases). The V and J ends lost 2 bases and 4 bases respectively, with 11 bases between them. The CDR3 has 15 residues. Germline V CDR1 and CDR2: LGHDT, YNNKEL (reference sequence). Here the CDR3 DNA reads TGTGCCAGCAGCCAACGCGGGACTGGCACCGGGGAGCTGTTTTTT. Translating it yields CASSQRGTGTGELFF.

CDR3 in amino acids: CASSEERSGPAYEQYF. The CDR3 DNA follows: TGTGCCAGCAGTGAAGAGAGGTCAGGGCCCGCCTACGAGCAGTACTTC. V gene TRBV6-1 combines with J gene TRBJ2-7; tentatively, D is TRBD1 (5 bases). Per germline, CDR1 MNHNS and CDR2 SASEGT. The V end was cut by 1 base, the J end by 2 bases, with 15 bases between. This CDR3 contains 16 residues.

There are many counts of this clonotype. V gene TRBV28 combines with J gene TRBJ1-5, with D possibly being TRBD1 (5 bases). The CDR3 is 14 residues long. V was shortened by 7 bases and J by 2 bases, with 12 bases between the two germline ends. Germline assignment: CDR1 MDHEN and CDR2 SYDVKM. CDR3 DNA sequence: TGTGCCAGCATCAACTTGGGGGGCAATCAGCCCCAGCATTTT. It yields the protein CASINLGGNQPQHF.

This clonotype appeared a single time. CDR3 bases: TGTGCCAGCAGTGCGGGACAGGACTACGAGCAGTACTTC. Its protein product is CASSAGQDYEQYF. This chain connects TRBV25-1 to TRBJ2-7; TRBD1 aligns across 8 bases. The V gene's germline CDR1 is MGHDK and CDR2 SYGVNS. The CDR3 extends over 13 amino acids. Trimming cost V 4 bases and J 3 bases; bases outside gene matches: 2.

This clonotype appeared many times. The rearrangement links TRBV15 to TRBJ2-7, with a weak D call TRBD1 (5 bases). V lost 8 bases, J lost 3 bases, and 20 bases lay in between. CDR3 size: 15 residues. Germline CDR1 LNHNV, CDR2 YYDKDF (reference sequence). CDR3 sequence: CATRDRPFPNYEQYF. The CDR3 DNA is TGTGCCACCCGAGACAGACCCTTTCCAAACTACGAGCAGTACTTC.

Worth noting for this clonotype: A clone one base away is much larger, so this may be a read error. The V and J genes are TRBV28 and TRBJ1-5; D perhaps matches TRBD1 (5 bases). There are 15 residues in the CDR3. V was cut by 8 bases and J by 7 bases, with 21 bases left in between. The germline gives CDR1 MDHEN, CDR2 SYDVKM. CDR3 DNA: TGTGCCAGCGGTTCCCGACAGAGTATCCGCCAGCCCCAGCATTTT. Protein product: CASGSRQSIRQPQHF.

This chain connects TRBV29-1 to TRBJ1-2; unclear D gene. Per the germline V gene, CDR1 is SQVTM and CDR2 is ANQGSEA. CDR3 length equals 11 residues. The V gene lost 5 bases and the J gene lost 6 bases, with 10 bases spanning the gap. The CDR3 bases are TGCAGCGTTAGAATAGTGGATGGCTACACCTTC. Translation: CSVRIVDGYTF.

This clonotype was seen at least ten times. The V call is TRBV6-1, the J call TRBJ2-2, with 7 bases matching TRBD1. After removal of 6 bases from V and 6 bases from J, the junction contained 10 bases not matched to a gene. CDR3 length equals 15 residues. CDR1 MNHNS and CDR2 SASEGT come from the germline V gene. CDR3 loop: CASRIRGIVAGELFF. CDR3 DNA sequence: TGTGCCAGCAGAATCAGGGGGATCGTCGCCGGGGAGCTGTTTTTT.

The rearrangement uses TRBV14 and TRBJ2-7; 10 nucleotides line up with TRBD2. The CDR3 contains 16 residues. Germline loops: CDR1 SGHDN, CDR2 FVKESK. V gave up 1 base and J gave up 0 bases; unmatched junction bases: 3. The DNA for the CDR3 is TGTGCCAGCAGCCAAGGCAGCGGGAGGGGCTCCTACGAGCAGTACTTC. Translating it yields CASSQGSGRGSYEQYF.

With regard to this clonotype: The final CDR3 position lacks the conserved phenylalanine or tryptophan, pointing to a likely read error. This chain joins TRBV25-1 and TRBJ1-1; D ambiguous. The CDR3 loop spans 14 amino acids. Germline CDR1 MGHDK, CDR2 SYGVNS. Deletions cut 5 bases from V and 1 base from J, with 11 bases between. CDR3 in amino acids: CASSLRAGNTEAFL. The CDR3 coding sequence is TGTGCCAGCAGTTTACGCGCAGGGAACACTGAAGCTTTCCTT.

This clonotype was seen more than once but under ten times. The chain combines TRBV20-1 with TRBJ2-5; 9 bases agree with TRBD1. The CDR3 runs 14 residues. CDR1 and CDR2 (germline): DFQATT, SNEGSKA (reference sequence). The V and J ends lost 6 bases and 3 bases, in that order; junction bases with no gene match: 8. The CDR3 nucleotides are TGCAGTGCGTTGACAGGGGGTGGAGAAGAGACCCAGTACTTC. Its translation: CSALTGGGEETQYF.

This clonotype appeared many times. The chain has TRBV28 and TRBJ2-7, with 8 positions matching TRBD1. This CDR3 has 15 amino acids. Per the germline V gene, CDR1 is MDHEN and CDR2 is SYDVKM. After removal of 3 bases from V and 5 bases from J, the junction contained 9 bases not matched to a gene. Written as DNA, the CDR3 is TGTGCCAGCAGTTTCTCGCAGGGGGCACCTAACGAGCAGTACTTC. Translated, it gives CASSFSQGAPNEQYF.

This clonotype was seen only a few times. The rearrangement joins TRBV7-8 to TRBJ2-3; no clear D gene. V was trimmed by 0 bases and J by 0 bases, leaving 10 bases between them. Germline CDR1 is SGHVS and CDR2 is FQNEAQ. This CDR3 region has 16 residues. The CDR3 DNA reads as TGTGCCAGCAGCTTAGCGCTTATAGCTAGCACAGATACGCAGTATTTT. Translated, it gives CASSLALIASTDTQYF.

This chain's CDR3 is CASSSAGWTEAFF. The CDR3 DNA reads as TGTGCCAGCAGTTCAGCGGGGTGGACTGAAGCTTTCTTT. The V call is TRBV7-2, the J call TRBJ1-1; D is unclear. V dropped 6 bases and J dropped 5 bases, with 13 bases sitting between them. Germline CDR1 and CDR2: SGHTA and FQGNSA. This CDR3 is 13 amino acids long. The complete variable domain, with remaining parts taken from reference TRBV7-2 and TRBJ1-1, reads GAGVSQSPSNKVTEKGKDVELRCDPISGHTALYWYRQSLGQGLEFLIYFQGNSAPDKSGLPSDRFSAERTGGSVSTLTIQRTQQEDSAVYLCASSSAGWTEAFFGQGTRLTVV.

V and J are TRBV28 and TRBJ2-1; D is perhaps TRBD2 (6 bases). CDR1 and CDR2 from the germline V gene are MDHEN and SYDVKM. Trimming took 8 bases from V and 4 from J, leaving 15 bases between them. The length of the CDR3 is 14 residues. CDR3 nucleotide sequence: TGTGCCAGCGGAGGAGGAGGGTGGTACAATGAGCAGTTCTTC. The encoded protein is CASGGGGWYNEQFF.

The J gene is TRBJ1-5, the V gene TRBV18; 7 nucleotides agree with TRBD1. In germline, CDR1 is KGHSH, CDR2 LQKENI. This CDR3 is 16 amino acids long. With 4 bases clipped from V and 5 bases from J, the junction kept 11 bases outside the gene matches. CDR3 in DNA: TGTGCCAGCTCACGAAACGACAGGGCCATGGATCAGCCCCAGCATTTT. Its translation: CASSRNDRAMDQPQHF.

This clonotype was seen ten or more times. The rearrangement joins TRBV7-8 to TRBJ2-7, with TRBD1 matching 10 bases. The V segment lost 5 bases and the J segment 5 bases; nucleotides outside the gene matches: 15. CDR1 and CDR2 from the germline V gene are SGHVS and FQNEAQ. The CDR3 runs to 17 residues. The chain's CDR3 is CASSQRPPGQGIDEQYF. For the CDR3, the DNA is TGTGCCAGCAGCCAACGCCCCCCGGGACAGGGGATAGACGAGCAGTACTTC.

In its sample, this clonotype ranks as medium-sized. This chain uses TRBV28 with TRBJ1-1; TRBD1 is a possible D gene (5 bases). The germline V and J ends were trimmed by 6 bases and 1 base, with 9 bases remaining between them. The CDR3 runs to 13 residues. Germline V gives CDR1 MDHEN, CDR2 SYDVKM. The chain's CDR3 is CASSLTENTEAFF. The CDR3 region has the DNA TGTGCCAGCAGCTTGACAGAGAACACTGAAGCTTTCTTT.

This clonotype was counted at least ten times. CDR3 coding DNA: TGTGCCAGCAGCTTAAATGTGCCAGGGAACTTCCAAGAGACCCAGTACTTC. Translation: CASSLNVPGNFQETQYF. The chain recombines TRBV11-2 with TRBJ2-5; D may be TRBD1 (5 bases). This CDR3 has 17 residues. The ends were cut back, 2 bases at V and 1 base at J, with 17 bases in the middle. Germline V gives CDR1 SGHAT, CDR2 FQNNGV.

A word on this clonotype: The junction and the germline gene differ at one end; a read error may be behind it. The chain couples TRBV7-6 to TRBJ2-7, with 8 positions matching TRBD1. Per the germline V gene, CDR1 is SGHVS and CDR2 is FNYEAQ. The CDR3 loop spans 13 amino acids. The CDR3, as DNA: TGTGCCAGCAGCTACAGGGGGTCCTGCGAGCAGTACTTC. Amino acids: CASSYRGSCEQYF.

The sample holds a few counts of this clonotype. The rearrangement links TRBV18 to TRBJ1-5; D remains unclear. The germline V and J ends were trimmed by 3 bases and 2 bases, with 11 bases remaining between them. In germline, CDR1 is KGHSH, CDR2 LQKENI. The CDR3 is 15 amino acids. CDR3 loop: CASSPDRAGNQPQHF. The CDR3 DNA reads TGTGCCAGCTCACCTGATAGGGCGGGCAATCAGCCCCAGCATTTT. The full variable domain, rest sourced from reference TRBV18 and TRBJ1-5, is NAGVMQNPRHLVRRRGQEARLRCSPMKGHSHVYWYRQLPEEGLKFMVYLQKENIIDESGMPKERFSAEFPKEGPSILRIQQVVRGDSAAYFCASSPDRAGNQPQHFGDGTRLSIL.